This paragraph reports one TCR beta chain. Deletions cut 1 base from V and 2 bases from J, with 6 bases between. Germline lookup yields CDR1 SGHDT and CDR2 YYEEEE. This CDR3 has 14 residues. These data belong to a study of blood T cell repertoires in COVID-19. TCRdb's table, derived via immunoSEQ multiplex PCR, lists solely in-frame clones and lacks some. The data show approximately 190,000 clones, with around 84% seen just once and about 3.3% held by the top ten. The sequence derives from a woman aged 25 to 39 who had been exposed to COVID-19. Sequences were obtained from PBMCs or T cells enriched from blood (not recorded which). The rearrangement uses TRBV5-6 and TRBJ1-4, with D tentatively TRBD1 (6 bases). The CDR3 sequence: CASSLQGTNEKLFF. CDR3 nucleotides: TGTGCCAGCAGCTTGCAGGGGACTAATGAAAAACTGTTTTTT.